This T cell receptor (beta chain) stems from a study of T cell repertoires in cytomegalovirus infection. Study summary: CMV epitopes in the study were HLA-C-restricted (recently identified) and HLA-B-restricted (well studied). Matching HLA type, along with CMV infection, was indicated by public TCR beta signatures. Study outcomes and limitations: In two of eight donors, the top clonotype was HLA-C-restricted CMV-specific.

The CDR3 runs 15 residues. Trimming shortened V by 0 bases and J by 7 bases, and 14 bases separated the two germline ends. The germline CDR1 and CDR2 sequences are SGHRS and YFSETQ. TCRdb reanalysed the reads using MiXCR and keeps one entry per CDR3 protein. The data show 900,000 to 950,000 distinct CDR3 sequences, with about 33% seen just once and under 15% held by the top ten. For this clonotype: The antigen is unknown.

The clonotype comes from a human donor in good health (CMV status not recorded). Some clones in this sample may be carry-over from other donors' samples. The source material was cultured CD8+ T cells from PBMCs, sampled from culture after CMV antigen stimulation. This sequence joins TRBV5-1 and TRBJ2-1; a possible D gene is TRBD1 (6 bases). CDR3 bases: TGCGCCAGCAGCTTGGAAGCAGGGGCCAGGAATGAGCAGTTCTTC. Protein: CASSLEAGARNEQFF.